This is a list of T cell receptor beta chains from one sample in a study of T cell responses to AZD1222 COVID-19 vaccine. Using immunoSEQ multiplex PCR, the repertoire was profiled, and TCRdb retains in-frame clones only, with some absent. The sample gives approximately 270,000 clones, 90% to 95% of which show up once; approximately 0.52% is in the top ten. The source material was peripheral blood, sampled 28 days after the second AZD1222 dose. Receptors were obtained from an adult who received the AZD1222 COVID-19 vaccine. CDR3s include the opening cysteine and the closing phenylalanine or tryptophan. The order of the fields is clone size, V gene, D gene, J gene, CDR3 protein, CDR3 DNA. A D gene is named only where the DNA matches it firmly. Rows give clone size only sometimes, using once, few, many, or a class for an expanded clone.

abundance: -
v_gene: TRBV7-9
d_gene: TRBD1
j_gene: TRBJ1-2
CDR3aa: CASHRGGYGYTF
CDR3nt: TGTGCCAGCCACAGGGGAGGCTATGGCTACACCTTC

abundance: -
v_gene: TRBV6-5
d_gene: -
j_gene: TRBJ2-7
CDR3aa: CASRSSHGVSSAYF
CDR3nt: TGTGCCAGCAGGAGTTCCCACGGGGTTTCGAGCGCCTACTTC

abundance: -
v_gene: TRBV7-2
d_gene: -
j_gene: TRBJ1-6
CDR3aa: CASTPQSRGTRSPLHF
CDR3nt: TGTGCCAGCACCCCCCAAAGCCGGGGAACGCGTTCACCCCTCCACTTT

abundance: -
v_gene: TRBV19
d_gene: -
j_gene: TRBJ2-7
CDR3aa: CASSSAGGMDEQYF
CDR3nt: TGTGCCAGTAGCTCAGCCGGGGGCATGGACGAGCAGTACTTC

abundance: -
v_gene: TRBV9
d_gene: -
j_gene: TRBJ2-5
CDR3aa: CASSVDREWETQYF
CDR3nt: TGTGCCAGCAGCGTAGATCGGGAATGGGAGACCCAGTACTTC

abundance: -
v_gene: TRBV11-2
d_gene: -
j_gene: TRBJ2-1
CDR3aa: CASSAGAGGEQFF
CDR3nt: TGTGCCAGCAGCGCGGGGGCCGGAGGTGAGCAGTTCTTC

abundance: -
v_gene: TRBV2
d_gene: -
j_gene: TRBJ1-4
CDR3aa: CASSRESNEKLFF
CDR3nt: TGTGCCAGCAGCCGGGAGTCTAATGAAAAACTGTTTTTT

abundance: -
v_gene: TRBV5-1
d_gene: -
j_gene: TRBJ2-3
CDR3aa: CASSLESSWATDTQYF
CDR3nt: TGCGCCAGCAGCTTGGAATCATCGTGGGCCACAGATACGCAGTATTTT

abundance: -
v_gene: TRBV7-2
d_gene: -
j_gene: TRBJ2-7
CDR3aa: CASSLGLGGSYEQYF
CDR3nt: TGTGCCAGCAGCTTAGGCCTAGGGGGGTCCTACGAGCAGTACTTC

abundance: -
v_gene: TRBV27
d_gene: -
j_gene: TRBJ2-7
CDR3aa: CASSLVGVGRGRYEQYF
CDR3nt: TGTGCCAGCAGTTTAGTTGGGGTGGGGCGCGGCCGCTACGAGCAGTACTTC

abundance: once
v_gene: TRBV6-5
d_gene: -
j_gene: TRBJ1-4
CDR3aa: CASSYTGSRNEKLFF
CDR3nt: TGTGCCAGCAGTTACACCGGGAGTCGCAATGAAAAACTGTTTTTT

abundance: -
v_gene: TRBV2
d_gene: -
j_gene: TRBJ2-3
CDR3aa: CASSAAGGTDTQYF
CDR3nt: TGTGCCAGCAGTGCCGCAGGAGGGACAGATACGCAGTATTTT

abundance: -
v_gene: TRBV10-3
d_gene: -
j_gene: TRBJ2-1
CDR3aa: CAISDQGTGDNEQFF
CDR3nt: TGTGCCATCAGTGACCAAGGGACTGGTGATAATGAGCAGTTCTTC

abundance: -
v_gene: TRBV12-3/TRBV12-4
d_gene: -
j_gene: TRBJ2-5
CDR3aa: CASTTGQETQYF
CDR3nt: TGTGCCAGCACCACGGGCCAAGAGACCCAGTACTTC

abundance: -
v_gene: TRBV5-6
d_gene: TRBD1
j_gene: TRBJ1-5
CDR3aa: CASSLGQGGNQPQHF
CDR3nt: TGTGCCAGCAGCTTGGGGCAGGGGGGCAATCAGCCCCAGCATTTT

abundance: -
v_gene: TRBV27
d_gene: -
j_gene: TRBJ2-7
CDR3aa: CASRESQGGEQYF
CDR3nt: TGTGCCAGCAGAGAATCACAGGGGGGGGAGCAGTACTTC

abundance: -
v_gene: TRBV5-1
d_gene: TRBD2
j_gene: TRBJ2-5
CDR3aa: CASSPSSGRRPQETQYF
CDR3nt: TGCGCCAGCAGCCCCTCAAGCGGGAGGCGCCCGCAAGAGACCCAGTACTTC

abundance: -
v_gene: TRBV10-3
d_gene: TRBD2
j_gene: TRBJ2-1
CDR3aa: CAISGGTSGYNEQFF
CDR3nt: TGTGCCATCAGTGGTGGGACTAGCGGCTACAATGAGCAGTTCTTC

abundance: few
v_gene: TRBV2
d_gene: -
j_gene: TRBJ2-3
CDR3aa: CASAARGAGDTQYF
CDR3nt: TGTGCCAGCGCAGCTAGGGGGGCAGGAGATACGCAGTATTTT

abundance: -
v_gene: TRBV7-9
d_gene: -
j_gene: TRBJ1-4
CDR3aa: CASSLRGTTNEKLFF
CDR3nt: TGTGCCAGCAGCTTACGGGGGACAACTAATGAAAAACTGTTTTTT

abundance: -
v_gene: TRBV9
d_gene: TRBD2
j_gene: TRBJ2-1
CDR3aa: CASSVDGREWNEQFF
CDR3nt: TGTGCCAGCAGCGTAGATGGGCGGGAGTGGAATGAGCAGTTCTTC

abundance: -
v_gene: TRBV9
d_gene: TRBD2
j_gene: TRBJ2-1
CDR3aa: CASSTVGGVYNEQFF
CDR3nt: TGTGCCAGCAGCACGGTGGGAGGGGTTTACAATGAGCAGTTCTTC

abundance: once
v_gene: TRBV14
d_gene: -
j_gene: TRBJ1-1
CDR3aa: CASSQDRVNTEAFF
CDR3nt: TGTGCCAGCAGCCAAGACCGAGTCAACACTGAAGCTTTCTTT

abundance: -
v_gene: TRBV7-6
d_gene: -
j_gene: TRBJ2-3
CDR3aa: CASSLLGFADTQYF
CDR3nt: TGTGCCAGCAGCTTATTGGGGTTTGCAGATACGCAGTATTTT

abundance: -
v_gene: TRBV15
d_gene: -
j_gene: TRBJ2-1
CDR3aa: CATSRLAGENEQFF
CDR3nt: TGTGCCACCAGCAGACTGGCAGGGGAGAATGAGCAGTTCTTC

abundance: -
v_gene: TRBV10-3
d_gene: -
j_gene: TRBJ2-5
CDR3aa: CAISESFRGGGILQETQYF
CDR3nt: TGTGCCATCAGTGAGTCGTTTCGGGGTGGGGGGATCCTTCAAGAGACCCAGTACTTC

abundance: -
v_gene: TRBV28
d_gene: -
j_gene: TRBJ2-7
CDR3aa: CASSSLYEQYF
CDR3nt: TGTGCCAGCAGTTCACTCTACGAGCAGTACTTC

abundance: -
v_gene: TRBV3-1/TRBV3-2
d_gene: -
j_gene: TRBJ1-2
CDR3aa: CASSQGTVNYGYTF
CDR3nt: TGTGCCAGCAGCCAAGGGACAGTTAACTATGGCTACACCTTC

abundance: once
v_gene: TRBV28
d_gene: -
j_gene: TRBJ2-7
CDR3aa: CASSLGGPYEQYF
CDR3nt: TGTGCCAGCAGTTTAGGCGGGCCCTACGAGCAGTACTTC

abundance: -
v_gene: TRBV4-1
d_gene: -
j_gene: TRBJ1-3
CDR3aa: CASSRPGNTIYF
CDR3nt: TGCGCCAGCAGCCGTCCGGGAAACACCATATATTTT

abundance: once
v_gene: TRBV4-2
d_gene: -
j_gene: TRBJ2-1
CDR3aa: CASSLLPNEQFF
CDR3nt: TGTGCCAGCAGCCTCCTTCCCAATGAGCAGTTCTTC

abundance: -
v_gene: TRBV9
d_gene: TRBD2
j_gene: TRBJ2-5
CDR3aa: CASSGTSQETQYF
CDR3nt: TGTGCCAGCAGCGGGACTAGTCAAGAGACCCAGTACTTC

abundance: once
v_gene: TRBV28
d_gene: -
j_gene: TRBJ1-5
CDR3aa: CASSFGASNQPQHF
CDR3nt: TGTGCCAGCAGTTTCGGCGCCAGCAATCAGCCCCAGCATTTT